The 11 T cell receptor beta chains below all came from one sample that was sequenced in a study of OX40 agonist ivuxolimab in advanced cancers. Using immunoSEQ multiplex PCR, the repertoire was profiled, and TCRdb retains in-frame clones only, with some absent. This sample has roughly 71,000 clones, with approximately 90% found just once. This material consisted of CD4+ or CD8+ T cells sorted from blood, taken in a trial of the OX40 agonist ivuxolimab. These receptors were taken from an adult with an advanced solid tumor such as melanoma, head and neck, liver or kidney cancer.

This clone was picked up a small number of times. In DNA form, the CDR3 reads TGCGCCAGCAGGGACGGACTAGCGGGAGTATACGAGCAGTACTTC. Translated: CASRDGLAGVYEQYF. V usage is TRBV5-1 and J usage is TRBJ2-7; 13 positions agree with TRBD2. CDR1 and CDR2 from the germline V gene are SGHRS and YFSETQ. The trim removed 5 bases at V and 4 bases at J, leaving 6 bases unmatched. The CDR3 extends over 15 amino acids.

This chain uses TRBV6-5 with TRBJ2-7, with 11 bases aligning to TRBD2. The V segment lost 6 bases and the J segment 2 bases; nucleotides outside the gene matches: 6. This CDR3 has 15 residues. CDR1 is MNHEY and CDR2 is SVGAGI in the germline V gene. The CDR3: CASRPSGRWTYEQYF. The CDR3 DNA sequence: TGTGCCAGCAGACCTAGCGGGAGGTGGACCTACGAGCAGTACTTC.

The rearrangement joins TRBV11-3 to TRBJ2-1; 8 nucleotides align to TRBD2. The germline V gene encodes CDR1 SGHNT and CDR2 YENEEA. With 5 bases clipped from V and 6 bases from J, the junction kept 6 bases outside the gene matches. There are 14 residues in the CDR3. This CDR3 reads CASSRSGGSNEQFF. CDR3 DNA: TGTGCCAGCAGCCGATCGGGAGGGTCCAATGAGCAGTTCTTC.

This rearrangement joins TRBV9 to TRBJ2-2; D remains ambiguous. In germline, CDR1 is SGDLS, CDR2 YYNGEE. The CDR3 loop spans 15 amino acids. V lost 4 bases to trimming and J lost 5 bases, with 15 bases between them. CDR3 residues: CASSPETQPTGELFF. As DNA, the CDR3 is TGTGCCAGCAGCCCGGAGACTCAGCCGACCGGGGAGCTGTTTTTT.

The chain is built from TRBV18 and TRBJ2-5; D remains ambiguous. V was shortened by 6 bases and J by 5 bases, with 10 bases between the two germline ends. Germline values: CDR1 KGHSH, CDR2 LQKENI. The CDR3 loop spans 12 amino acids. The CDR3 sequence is CASSRDGETQYF. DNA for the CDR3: TGTGCCAGCTCGAGAGACGGTGAGACCCAGTACTTC.

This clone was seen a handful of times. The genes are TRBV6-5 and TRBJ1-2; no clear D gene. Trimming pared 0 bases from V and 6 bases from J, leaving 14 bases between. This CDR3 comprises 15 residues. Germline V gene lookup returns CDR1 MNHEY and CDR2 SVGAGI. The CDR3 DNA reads TGTGCCAGCAGTTACTCGATAATGTCCAACCATGGCTACACCTTC. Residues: CASSYSIMSNHGYTF.

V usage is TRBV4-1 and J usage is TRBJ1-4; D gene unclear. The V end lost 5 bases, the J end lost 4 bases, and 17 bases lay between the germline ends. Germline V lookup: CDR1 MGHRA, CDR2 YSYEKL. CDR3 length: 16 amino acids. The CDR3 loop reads CASSSGAWGSNEKLFF. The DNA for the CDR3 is TGCGCCAGCAGCTCAGGCGCATGGGGTAGTAATGAAAAACTGTTTTTT.

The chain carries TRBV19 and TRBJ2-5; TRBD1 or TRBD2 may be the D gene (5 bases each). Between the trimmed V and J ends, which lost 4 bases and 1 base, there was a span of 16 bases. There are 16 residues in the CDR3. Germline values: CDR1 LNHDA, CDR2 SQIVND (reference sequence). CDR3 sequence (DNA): TGTGCCAGTAGTACTACCGGGACGAGTCTCCAAGAGACCCAGTACTTC. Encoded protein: CASSTTGTSLQETQYF.

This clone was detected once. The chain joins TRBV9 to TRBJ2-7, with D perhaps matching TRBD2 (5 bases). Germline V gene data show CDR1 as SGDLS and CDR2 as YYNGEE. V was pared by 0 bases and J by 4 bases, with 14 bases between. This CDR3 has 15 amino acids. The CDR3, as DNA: TGTGCCAGCAGCGTAGATCAGGTCGGGGAATACGAGCAGTACTTC. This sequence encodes CASSVDQVGEYEQYF. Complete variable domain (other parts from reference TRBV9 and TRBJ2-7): DSGVTQTPKHLITATGQRVTLRCSPRSGDLSVYWYQQSLDQGLQFLIQYYNGEERAKGNILERFSAQQFPDLHSELNLSSLELGDSALYFCASSVDQVGEYEQYFGPGTRLTVT.

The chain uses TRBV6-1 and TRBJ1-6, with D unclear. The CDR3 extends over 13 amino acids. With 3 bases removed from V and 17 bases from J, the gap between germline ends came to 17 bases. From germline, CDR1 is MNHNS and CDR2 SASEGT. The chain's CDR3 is CASSDLQDTEVHF. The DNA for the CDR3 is TGTGCCAGCAGTGACCTCCAGGATACCGAGGTCCACTTT.

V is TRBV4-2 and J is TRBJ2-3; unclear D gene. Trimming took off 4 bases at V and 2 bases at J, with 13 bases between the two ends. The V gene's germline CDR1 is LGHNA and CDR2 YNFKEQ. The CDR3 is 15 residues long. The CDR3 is CASSPMDGDTDTQYF. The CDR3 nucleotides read TGTGCCAGCAGCCCTATGGACGGAGACACAGATACGCAGTATTTT.